This is a list of T cell receptor beta chains from one sample in a study of blood T cell repertoires in COVID-19. Clones were read by immunoSEQ multiplex PCR, and TCRdb kept only the in-frame ones, dropping some. The sample includes approximately 190,000 clones, over 75% of them seen just once. Source material: peripheral blood. Receptor source: a woman aged 40 to 50 who had recovered from COVID-19. The CDR3 runs from the conserved cysteine through the conserved F or W. Each record gives: D gene, J gene, CDR3 length, V gene, CDR3 DNA, CDR3 protein. A D gene is named only where the DNA matches it firmly.

D gene: NA
J gene: TRBJ2-5
CDR3 length: 13
V gene: TRBV6-5
CDR3 DNA: TGTGCCAGCAGATCTACGGCGGGAGAGACCCAGTACTTC
CDR3 protein: CASRSTAGETQYF

D gene: NA
J gene: TRBJ1-5
CDR3 length: 16
V gene: TRBV6-4
CDR3 DNA: TGTGCCAGCAGTGAGACGGCGGCAGGGGGCAATCAGCCCCAGCATTTT
CDR3 protein: CASSETAAGGNQPQHF

D gene: NA
J gene: TRBJ2-5
CDR3 length: 14
V gene: TRBV4-1
CDR3 DNA: TGCGCCAGCAGCCAAGCATTAGGAGAAGAGACCCAGTACTTC
CDR3 protein: CASSQALGEETQYF

D gene: NA
J gene: TRBJ2-7
CDR3 length: 14
V gene: TRBV28
CDR3 DNA: TGTGCCAGCAGTTTAGGCCTAGAACCTTGGGAGCAGTACTTC
CDR3 protein: CASSLGLEPWEQYF

D gene: TRBD2
J gene: TRBJ2-2
CDR3 length: 18
V gene: TRBV25-1
CDR3 DNA: TGTGCCAGCAGTGAGGTCTCAAGCGGGAAACCGAACACCGGGGAGCTGTTTTTT
CDR3 protein: CASSEVSSGKPNTGELFF

D gene: NA
J gene: TRBJ1-2
CDR3 length: 11
V gene: TRBV28
CDR3 DNA: TGTGCCAGCAGTTCCCATGTTGGCTACACCTTC
CDR3 protein: CASSSHVGYTF

D gene: NA
J gene: TRBJ1-2
CDR3 length: 15
V gene: TRBV5-1
CDR3 DNA: TGCGCCAGCAGCCCAAGACTAGACCTGGGGTATGGCTACACCTTC
CDR3 protein: CASSPRLDLGYGYTF

D gene: NA
J gene: TRBJ1-5
CDR3 length: 14
V gene: TRBV16
CDR3 DNA: TGTGCCAGCAGTTTGGGACAAAACAATCAGCCCCAGCATTTT
CDR3 protein: CASSLGQNNQPQHF

D gene: TRBD1
J gene: TRBJ1-1
CDR3 length: 15
V gene: TRBV6-5
CDR3 DNA: TGTGCCAGCAGTTACGAGACAGGGCGGAACACTGAAGCTTTCTTT
CDR3 protein: CASSYETGRNTEAFF

D gene: NA
J gene: TRBJ2-7
CDR3 length: 13
V gene: TRBV28
CDR3 DNA: TGTGCCAGCAGACCGACAGCCCGGGACGAGCAGTACTTC
CDR3 protein: CASRPTARDEQYF

D gene: TRBD2
J gene: TRBJ2-1
CDR3 length: 19
V gene: TRBV4-3
CDR3 DNA: TGCGCCAGCAGCCAAGAGGCCAGCGGGGGGCGTTGGATCTACAATGAGCAGTTCTTC
CDR3 protein: CASSQEASGGRWIYNEQFF

D gene: NA
J gene: TRBJ1-1
CDR3 length: 15
V gene: TRBV3-1/TRBV3-2
CDR3 DNA: TGTGCCAGCAGCCAAGGGCAAGGCGGATACACTGAAGCTTTCTTT
CDR3 protein: CASSQGQGGYTEAFF

D gene: NA
J gene: TRBJ2-1
CDR3 length: 15
V gene: TRBV24-1
CDR3 DNA: TGTGCCACCAGTGATTTTGGCGGCAGCTACAATGAGCAGTTCTTC
CDR3 protein: CATSDFGGSYNEQFF

D gene: TRBD1
J gene: TRBJ2-1
CDR3 length: 16
V gene: TRBV19
CDR3 DNA: TGTGCCAGTAGCAACGCCGGGACAGGCGCATTCAATGAGCAGTTCTTC
CDR3 protein: CASSNAGTGAFNEQFF